The rows below give T cell receptor beta chains drawn from one sample of a study of cytotoxic CD8 clonotypes in ibrutinib-treated CLL. This table comes from immunoSEQ multiplex PCR, and its TCRdb copy is limited to in-frame clones, with some not included. Of fewer than 300,000 clones in the sample, 76% were seen once. The material was PBMCs, obtained at disease progression, from a patient treated with ibrutinib. The receptors were sampled from a human donor with chronic lymphocytic leukemia. The CDR3 runs from the conserved cysteine through the conserved F or W. A D gene is named only where the DNA matches it firmly. For some rows the clone size is stated as once, few or many, or as a class when expanded; others skip it.

j_call clone_size d_call v_call cdr3_aa cdr3_nt
TRBJ2-7 NA TRBD1 TRBV7-2 CASSGDRGRYEQYF TGTGCCAGCAGCGGCGACAGGGGGCGATACGAGCAGTACTTC
TRBJ2-7 few TRBD2 TRBV6-4 CASSKLAGVNYEQYF TGTGCCAGCAGTAAACTAGCGGGAGTCAACTACGAGCAGTACTTC
TRBJ2-5 few TRBD2 TRBV19 CASSRSSGGETQYF TGTGCCAGTAGTCGGTCTAGCGGTGGGGAGACCCAGTACTTC
TRBJ2-7 NA NA TRBV7-6 CASSRQSPLYEQYF TGTGCCAGCAGTCGACAGTCCCCTCTCTACGAGCAGTACTTC
TRBJ2-5 NA TRBD2 TRBV28 CASSPRLAGGPPFPQYF TGTGCCAGCAGTCCCCGACTAGCGGGAGGCCCCCCGTTCCCCCAGTACTTC
TRBJ2-7 NA TRBD1 TRBV9 CASSASGTGSYEQYF TGTGCCAGCAGCGCCTCCGGGACAGGGAGCTACGAGCAGTACTTC
TRBJ1-5 few NA TRBV6-1 CASTGDNQPQHF TGTGCCAGCACGGGGGACAATCAGCCCCAGCATTTT
TRBJ2-1 NA NA TRBV10-3 CAIAQGTPTYEQFF TGTGCCATTGCGCAGGGGACACCTACATATGAGCAGTTCTTC
TRBJ2-7 NA TRBD1 TRBV6-5 CASFSRDREPEQYF TGTGCCAGCTTTAGTAGGGACAGGGAGCCCGAGCAGTACTTC
TRBJ2-3 NA NA TRBV5-1 CASSLGSSYRGGTDTQYF TGCGCCAGCAGCTTGGGGTCCTCCTATAGGGGCGGCACAGATACGCAGTATTTT
TRBJ1-2 NA NA TRBV9 CASSTANYGYTF TGTGCCAGCAGCACTGCTAACTATGGCTACACCTTC